These T cell receptor beta chains were read from a single sample in a study of blood T cell repertoires in COVID-19. Measured with immunoSEQ multiplex PCR; TCRdb has only the in-frame clones, and not every one. The repertoire holds some 300,000 clones, with around 89% as singletons. The sequenced material came from PBMCs or T cells enriched from blood (not recorded which). These receptors were obtained from a woman aged 60 to 75 in a cohort exposed to, infected with or recovered from COVID-19 (not recorded which). The CDR3 runs from the conserved cysteine through the conserved F or W. D genes are given only for firm matches. Where a row states a size, it is once, few, many or the class of an expanded clone; other rows omit it.

J: TRBJ1-5
V: TRBV28
size: NA
D: NA
DNA: TGTGCCAGCAGTTTATACAGGACAGTCGCCAATCAGCCCCAGCATTTT
CDR3: CASSLYRTVANQPQHF

J: TRBJ2-1
V: TRBV18
size: NA
D: NA
DNA: TGTGCCAGCTCAAATTCGGAGTCGCGATACCAGTTCTTC
CDR3: CASSNSESRYQFF

J: TRBJ2-2
V: TRBV5-1
size: NA
D: TRBD1
DNA: TGCGCCAGCAGCTTGACAGGGGCCGGGGAGCTGTTTTTT
CDR3: CASSLTGAGELFF

J: TRBJ2-7
V: TRBV2
size: NA
D: TRBD1
DNA: TGTGCCAGCAAACCGGGACAGGGGGCGAGGGAGCAGTACTTC
CDR3: CASKPGQGAREQYF

J: TRBJ1-5
V: TRBV7-2
size: NA
D: NA
DNA: TGTGCCAGCAGCGCCCGCGGGGCAGATCAGCCCCAGCATTTT
CDR3: CASSARGADQPQHF

J: TRBJ2-7
V: TRBV5-1
size: NA
D: NA
DNA: TGCGCCAGCAGCTTGTCTCCCGGGACAAAGTACGAGCAGTACTTC
CDR3: CASSLSPGTKYEQYF

J: TRBJ1-4
V: TRBV19
size: NA
D: NA
DNA: TGTGCCAGTAGTACAGGCAGCACTAATGAAAAACTGTTTTTT
CDR3: CASSTGSTNEKLFF

J: TRBJ2-7
V: TRBV28
size: NA
D: NA
DNA: TGTGCCAGCAGTTCTGGGGCCTCCTACGAGCAGTACTTC
CDR3: CASSSGASYEQYF

J: TRBJ1-6
V: TRBV25-1
size: NA
D: NA
DNA: TGTGCCAGCAGTGAATGGCGGACAGATAATTCACCCCTCCACTTT
CDR3: CASSEWRTDNSPLHF

J: TRBJ2-7
V: TRBV28
size: NA
D: NA
DNA: TGTGCCAGCTGCCGGACAACTTCCTACGAGCAGTACTTC
CDR3: CASCRTTSYEQYF

J: TRBJ2-1
V: TRBV5-4
size: NA
D: TRBD1
DNA: TGTGCCAGCGCCCCTCGAGGGACAGCTCTAGCCCCCAGGGTCTTC
CDR3: CASAPRGTALAPRVF

J: TRBJ2-3
V: TRBV3-1/TRBV3-2
size: NA
D: TRBD2
DNA: TGTGCCAGCAGCCACCGGACTAGCGGGGTGGAAGATACGCAGTATTTT
CDR3: CASSHRTSGVEDTQYF

J: TRBJ2-2
V: TRBV5-1
size: once
D: TRBD1
DNA: TGCGCCAGCAGCTCCTTCGGGACAGACACCGGGGAGCTGTTTTTT
CDR3: CASSSFGTDTGELFF

J: TRBJ1-2
V: TRBV19
size: NA
D: NA
DNA: TGTGCCAGTAGTATCCCCACCGAGACAGTCACTAACTATGGCTACACCTTC
CDR3: CASSIPTETVTNYGYTF

J: TRBJ2-7
V: TRBV7-9
size: NA
D: TRBD1
DNA: TGTGCCAGCAGCTCGACAGGGGATCGGTTCTACGAGCAGTACTTC
CDR3: CASSSTGDRFYEQYF

J: TRBJ2-7
V: TRBV7-9
size: NA
D: TRBD2
DNA: TGTGCCAGCAGCCCACCGGGACTAGCGGGAGCCCTGTACTTC
CDR3: CASSPPGLAGALYF

J: TRBJ2-7
V: TRBV19
size: NA
D: TRBD1
DNA: TGTGCCAGTAGTAGAGGACAGGGTATTTACGAGCAGTACTTC
CDR3: CASSRGQGIYEQYF

J: TRBJ1-1
V: TRBV27
size: NA
D: TRBD1
DNA: TGTGCCAGCAGTTATCGACTCGTCAGGGGGAGGCTTGGATCTTTTATGAACACTGAAGCTTTCTTT
CDR3: CASSYRLVRGRLGSFMNTEAFF

J: TRBJ2-7
V: TRBV28
size: few
D: TRBD1
DNA: TGTGCCAGCAGTTCCGGGACAGGGTCCTACGAGCAGTACTTC
CDR3: CASSSGTGSYEQYF

J: TRBJ2-2
V: TRBV3-1/TRBV3-2
size: NA
D: TRBD2
DNA: TGTGCCAGCAGCCATCTCCGGGACTACAACACCGGGGAGCTGTTTTTT
CDR3: CASSHLRDYNTGELFF

J: TRBJ2-3
V: TRBV2
size: NA
D: TRBD2
DNA: TGTGCCAGCAGGGGACTAGCAAATGAGTATTTT
CDR3: CASRGLANEYF

J: TRBJ1-4
V: TRBV28
size: NA
D: TRBD1
DNA: TGTGCCAGCAGTTCACAGGGGGCGGATAATGAAAAACTGTTTTTT
CDR3: CASSSQGADNEKLFF

J: TRBJ2-7
V: TRBV30
size: NA
D: NA
DNA: TGTGCCTGGAGTGTACAGGGCAGTTCCGAGCAGTACTTC
CDR3: CAWSVQGSSEQYF

J: TRBJ2-7
V: TRBV15
size: NA
D: TRBD2
DNA: TGTGCCACCAGCAGAGTATACGGGGGGCCAAGGACTAGCTCTACCTACGAGCAGTACTTC
CDR3: CATSRVYGGPRTSSTYEQYF

J: TRBJ2-1
V: TRBV5-1
size: NA
D: TRBD2
DNA: TGCGCCAGCAGCTTTTCCAGCGGGAGTCTCAATGAGCAGTTCTTC
CDR3: CASSFSSGSLNEQFF

J: TRBJ2-1
V: TRBV2
size: NA
D: TRBD2
DNA: TGTGCCAGCACGTGGCGGGAGGGTCCCCTAAGCTCCTACAATGAGCAGTTCTTC
CDR3: CASTWREGPLSSYNEQFF

J: TRBJ2-7
V: TRBV7-2
size: NA
D: TRBD2
DNA: TGTGCCAGCAGCTTAGTGGGCGGGGAGGGCCTCCGGGGGGAGCAGTACTTC
CDR3: CASSLVGGEGLRGEQYF

J: TRBJ1-4
V: TRBV28
size: NA
D: TRBD1
DNA: TGTGCCAGCAAACGAAACAGGGGTCGGACTAATGAAAAACTGTTTTTT
CDR3: CASKRNRGRTNEKLFF

J: TRBJ1-4
V: TRBV5-1
size: NA
D: NA
DNA: TGCGCCAGCAGCTTGGGAGGGTCGGGTAATGAAAAACTGTTTTTT
CDR3: CASSLGGSGNEKLFF

J: TRBJ2-3
V: TRBV6-4
size: few
D: NA
DNA: TGTGCCAGCAGTGACTCATCAGGGAAGGGCACAGATACGCAGTATTTT
CDR3: CASSDSSGKGTDTQYF

J: TRBJ2-1
V: TRBV4-2
size: NA
D: NA
DNA: TGTGCCAGCAGCCAAACCACGGGAGTAACCTACAATGAGCAGTTCTTC
CDR3: CASSQTTGVTYNEQFF

J: TRBJ2-7
V: TRBV20-1
size: NA
D: NA
DNA: TGCAGTGCTAGACCAGACTACGAGCAGTACTTC
CDR3: CSARPDYEQYF

J: TRBJ1-6
V: TRBV28
size: NA
D: TRBD1
DNA: TGTGCCAGCAGTAGGGCTCGGATGGGGACAGATTATAATTCACCCCTCCACTTT
CDR3: CASSRARMGTDYNSPLHF

J: TRBJ2-1
V: TRBV18
size: NA
D: TRBD1
DNA: TGTGCCAGCTCGGGACAGAGCTCCTACAATGAGCAGTTCTTC
CDR3: CASSGQSSYNEQFF

J: TRBJ2-7
V: TRBV4-1
size: NA
D: TRBD2
DNA: TGCGCCAGCAGCCAAGAGGAGCTAGCGGGGGGGAGATACTTC
CDR3: CASSQEELAGGRYF

J: TRBJ2-2
V: TRBV7-6
size: NA
D: NA
DNA: TGTGCCAGCAGCTTACACCCTAGCGCGAACACCGGGGAGCTGTTTTTT
CDR3: CASSLHPSANTGELFF

J: TRBJ1-1
V: TRBV2
size: NA
D: TRBD1
DNA: TGTGCCAGCGGAGCCCAGGGGGCGTACACTGAAGCTTTCTTT
CDR3: CASGAQGAYTEAFF

J: TRBJ1-2
V: TRBV6-6
size: NA
D: NA
DNA: TGTGCCAGCGGGTCCAGGGTCCAAAGGGGAAACTATGGCTACACCTTC
CDR3: CASGSRVQRGNYGYTF

J: TRBJ2-5
V: TRBV5-4
size: NA
D: TRBD2
DNA: TGTGCCAGCAGCCCACGGGGGGAGCGGGAGGGCCACCAAGAGACCCAGTACTTC
CDR3: CASSPRGEREGHQETQYF

J: TRBJ1-6
V: TRBV30
size: NA
D: NA
DNA: TGTGCCTGGAGTGGCCGCGTTGAACTTATCCACTTT
CDR3: CAWSGRVELIHF

J: TRBJ1-5
V: TRBV6-5
size: NA
D: TRBD1
DNA: TGTGCCAGCAGGGACAGGGGGTTGTTGAACCAGCCCCAGCATTTT
CDR3: CASRDRGLLNQPQHF

J: TRBJ1-5
V: TRBV6-2/TRBV6-3
size: once
D: NA
DNA: TGTGCCAGCAGTTACTTCAGGGGCAATCAGCCCCAGCATTTT
CDR3: CASSYFRGNQPQHF

J: TRBJ2-3
V: TRBV28
size: NA
D: NA
DNA: TGTGCCAGCAGGCCTTCAGGGCACACAGATACGCAGTATTTT
CDR3: CASRPSGHTDTQYF

J: TRBJ1-2
V: TRBV3-1/TRBV3-2
size: NA
D: TRBD1
DNA: TGTGCCAGCAGCCCTCCGACAGGGCCCCTCTATGGCTACACCTTC
CDR3: CASSPPTGPLYGYTF

J: TRBJ2-7
V: TRBV18
size: NA
D: TRBD1
DNA: TGTGCCAGCTCGGGGTCAACCGGGACAGGGTCCTACGAGCAGTACTTC
CDR3: CASSGSTGTGSYEQYF

J: TRBJ2-1
V: TRBV28
size: NA
D: NA
DNA: TGTGCCAGCAGTAGGGAGAGCTCCTACAATGAGCAGTTCTTC
CDR3: CASSRESSYNEQFF

J: TRBJ2-5
V: TRBV5-1
size: NA
D: NA
DNA: TGCGCCAGCAGCCTACAGGGCAAAGAGACCCAGTACTTC
CDR3: CASSLQGKETQYF

J: TRBJ2-5
V: TRBV3-1/TRBV3-2
size: NA
D: TRBD1
DNA: TGTGCCAGCAGCCAGGACAGGGCGCGTGAGACCCAGTACTTC
CDR3: CASSQDRARETQYF

J: TRBJ2-1
V: TRBV28
size: NA
D: TRBD2
DNA: TGTGCCAGCAGTCCGCTTACTAGCGGGTTCTACAATGAGCAGTTCTTC
CDR3: CASSPLTSGFYNEQFF

J: TRBJ2-5
V: TRBV5-1
size: NA
D: NA
DNA: TGCGCCAGCAGCCTCGACAGACAAGAGACCCAGTACTTC
CDR3: CASSLDRQETQYF

J: TRBJ2-5
V: TRBV12-3/TRBV12-4
size: NA
D: NA
DNA: TGTGCCAGCAGTTTGACAGAAGAGACCCAGTACTTC
CDR3: CASSLTEETQYF

J: TRBJ2-1
V: TRBV18
size: NA
D: TRBD1
DNA: TGTGCCAGCTCATCAACAGGGGGCGGTAATGAGCAGTTCTTC
CDR3: CASSSTGGGNEQFF

J: TRBJ1-3
V: TRBV28
size: NA
D: TRBD1
DNA: TGTGCCAGCCACAGGGGGGGTACTGGAAACACCATATATTTT
CDR3: CASHRGGTGNTIYF

J: TRBJ1-4
V: TRBV7-9
size: once
D: NA
DNA: TGTGCCAGCAGCTTAGTTACAGGGAGAATCGAAAAACTGTTTTTT
CDR3: CASSLVTGRIEKLFF